Following are 16 T cell receptor beta chains from one sample sequenced in a study of blood T cells in healthy people across ages. Primed by a sample-barcoded 5' primer and a J-beta primer mix, a second PCR proceeded for about 7 to 12 cycles. TCRdb redid the calling of the 5' RACE reads with MiXCR, one entry per CDR3 protein. Here the sample spans 1.4 million to 1.5 million distinct CDR3 sequences, approximately 40% being singletons. Input material: blood. These receptor sequences come from a young woman in good health.

V and J are TRBV10-3 and TRBJ2-1; no clear D gene. V lost 3 bases, J lost 6 bases, and 9 bases lay in between. The length of the CDR3 is 13 residues. Germline-derived CDR1 and CDR2 are ENHRY and SYGVKD. CDR3 sequence: CAISEFGGNEQFF. The CDR3 DNA follows: TGTGCCATCAGTGAATTCGGCGGCAATGAGCAGTTCTTC.

Here the CDR3 DNA reads TGTGCCAGCAGGCTAGCGGGAGGGACCACAGATACGCAGTATTTT. It encodes CASRLAGGTTDTQYF. The chain joins TRBV7-9 to TRBJ2-3; 12 positions agree with TRBD2. V lost 6 bases, J lost 2 bases, and 3 bases stayed unmatched. Germline loops: CDR1 SEHNR, CDR2 FQNEAQ (reference sequence). The CDR3 length is 15 residues.

The J gene is TRBJ2-5, the V gene TRBV20-1, with D perhaps TRBD1 (6 bases). The DNA end favors TRBJ2-7, so the J call may be wrong. In germline, CDR1 is DFQATT, CDR2 SNEGSKA (reference sequence). The CDR3 has 13 amino acids. CDR3 loop: CSASEGRGYEQYF. The CDR3 nucleotides read TGCAGTGCTAGCGAAGGCAGGGGCTACGAGCAGTACTTC.

This chain links TRBV5-1 with TRBJ2-3; possible D gene TRBD1, 6 bases. V lost 3 bases to trimming and J lost 2 bases, with 16 bases between them. CDR1 is SGHRS, CDR2 YFSETQ, per germline. The CDR3 is 16 amino acids. The CDR3 DNA reads as TGCGCCAGCAGCTCAATAGTGACAGGAGCCACAGATACGCAGTATTTT. It is translated as CASSSIVTGATDTQYF.

The chain recombines TRBV5-1 with TRBJ2-1, with TRBD2 identical over 11 bases. The trim removed 2 bases at V and 6 bases at J, leaving 7 bases unmatched. The CDR3 is made up of 16 amino acids. Germline CDR1 and CDR2: SGHRS and YFSETQ. The CDR3 DNA reads TGCGCCAGCAGCTTTTTAGCGGGGGGGCAGAGCAATGAGCAGTTCTTC. It encodes CASSFLAGGQSNEQFF. The full variable domain, its missing parts supplied by reference TRBV5-1 and TRBJ2-1, is KAGVTQTPRYLIKTRGQQVTLSCSPISGHRSVSWYQQTPGQGLQFLFEYFSETQRNKGNFPGRFSGRQFSNSRSEMNVSTLELGDSALYLCASSFLAGGQSNEQFFGPGTRLTVL.

This clonotype has only a few counts. The chain employs TRBV7-2 and TRBJ1-2; perhaps TRBD1 as D (5 bases). Trimming pared 0 bases from V and 8 bases from J, leaving 10 bases between. Germline CDR1 and CDR2: SGHTA and FQGNSA. The CDR3 covers 13 residues. CDR3 loop: CASSLAGVGGYTF. DNA of the CDR3: TGTGCCAGCAGCTTAGCGGGGGTAGGAGGCTACACCTTC.

This clonotype appeared a few times. The CDR3: CSVEGWRGGGTEAFF. The CDR3 DNA follows: TGCAGCGTTGAAGGGTGGCGAGGAGGAGGCACTGAAGCTTTCTTT. The V and J genes are TRBV29-1 and TRBJ1-1; D uncertain. V was cut by 1 base and J by 4 bases, with 16 bases left in between. This CDR3 has 15 amino acids. Germline CDR1 is SQVTM and CDR2 is ANQGSEA.

CDR3 sequence (DNA): TGTGCCAGCAGCTTAGGGTCTGGAGCGGTCTATGGCTACACCTTC. It is translated as CASSLGSGAVYGYTF. J is TRBJ1-2 and V is TRBV7-9; unclear D gene. The CDR3 runs to 15 residues. Trimming stripped 1 base from V and 4 bases from J, with 13 bases between. Germline CDR1 and CDR2: SEHNR and FQNEAQ (reference sequence).

The genes are TRBV15 and TRBJ2-3, with TRBD2 matching over 11 bases. Germline-derived CDR1 and CDR2 are LNHNV and YYDKDF (reference sequence). V lost 1 base, J lost 4 bases, and 1 base stayed unmatched. The CDR3 is made up of 15 amino acids. In DNA, the CDR3 is TGTGCCACCAGCAGAGTAGCGGGAGGGCCAGATACGCAGTATTTT. This translates into CATSRVAGGPDTQYF.

The chain employs TRBV20-1 and TRBJ1-2; D unclear. V lost 0 bases and J lost 7, with 6 bases in between. The germline gives CDR1 DFQATT, CDR2 SNEGSKA (reference sequence). The CDR3 runs to 11 residues. The CDR3 loop reads CSAREIPGYTF. Written as DNA, the CDR3 is TGCAGTGCTAGAGAGATCCCTGGCTACACCTTC.

This clonotype was detected only a few times. The J gene is TRBJ2-6, the V gene TRBV20-1; D is unclear. V was trimmed by 5 bases and J by 2 bases, leaving 7 bases between them. This CDR3 is 13 amino acids long. Germline V gene lookup returns CDR1 DFQATT and CDR2 SNEGSKA (reference sequence). CDR3 loop: CSAWSPGANVLTF. In DNA, the CDR3 is TGCAGTGCTTGGTCCCCTGGGGCCAACGTCCTGACTTTC.

The V and J genes are TRBV7-9 and TRBJ2-7, with TRBD2 identical over 11 bases. The CDR3 has 16 residues. V trimming: 5 bases; J trimming: 2 bases; junction bases outside the gene matches: 8. Germline loops: CDR1 SEHNR, CDR2 FQNEAQ (reference sequence). CDR3 sequence: CASSGGLAAITYEQYF. The CDR3 DNA reads TGTGCCAGCAGCGGGGGACTAGCGGCCATAACCTACGAGCAGTACTTC.

This clonotype has only a few counts. The rearrangement joins TRBV29-1 to TRBJ1-5; no clear D gene. Germline V lookup: CDR1 SQVTM, CDR2 ANQGSEA. Trimming left V 5 bases short and J 0 bases short, with 8 bases between. The CDR3 is 13 amino acids. The DNA of the CDR3 is TGCAGCGTTAGCCAGGATAGCAATCAGCCCCAGCATTTT. Translation: CSVSQDSNQPQHF.

The rearrangement joins TRBV7-3 to TRBJ1-1; D remains unclear. Deletions cut 4 bases from V and 2 bases from J, with 17 bases between. CDR1 and CDR2 from the germline V gene are SGHTA and FQGTGA. The CDR3 runs 16 residues. The chain's CDR3 is CASSSKPGMGNTEAFF. The CDR3 nucleotides are TGTGCCAGCAGCTCAAAGCCCGGGATGGGAAACACTGAAGCTTTCTTT.

This chain joins TRBV12-3 or TRBV12-4 and TRBJ2-7; 7 bases agree with TRBD1. V was clipped by 2 bases and J by 2 bases; unmatched bases: 6. The CDR3 is made up of 15 amino acids. For the CDR3, the DNA is TGTGCCAGCAGTTTAAGGGGACAGAGAGCCTACGAGCAGTACTTC. Translating gives CASSLRGQRAYEQYF.

The chain recombines TRBV20-1 with TRBJ2-7; the D gene is possibly TRBD1 (6 bases). CDR1 and CDR2 (germline): DFQATT, SNEGSKA (reference sequence). This CDR3 has 13 amino acids. Trimming shortened V by 3 bases and J by 5 bases, and 14 bases separated the two germline ends. CDR3 region: CSARRQGLDEQYF. The CDR3 coding sequence is TGCAGTGCTAGGCGGCAGGGGCTCGACGAGCAGTACTTC.